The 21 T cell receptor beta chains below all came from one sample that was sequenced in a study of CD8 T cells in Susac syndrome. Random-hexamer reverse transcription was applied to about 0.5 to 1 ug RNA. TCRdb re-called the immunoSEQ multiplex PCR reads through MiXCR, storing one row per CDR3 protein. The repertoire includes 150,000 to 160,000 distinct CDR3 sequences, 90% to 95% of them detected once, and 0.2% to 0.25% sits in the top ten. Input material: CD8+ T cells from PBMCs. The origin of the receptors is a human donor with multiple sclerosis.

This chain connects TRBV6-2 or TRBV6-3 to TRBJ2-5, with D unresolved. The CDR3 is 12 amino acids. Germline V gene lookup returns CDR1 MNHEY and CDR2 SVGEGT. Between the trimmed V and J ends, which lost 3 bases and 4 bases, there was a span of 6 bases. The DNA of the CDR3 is TGTGCCAGCAGTTATTCCTCAGAGACCCAGTACTTC. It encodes CASSYSSETQYF.

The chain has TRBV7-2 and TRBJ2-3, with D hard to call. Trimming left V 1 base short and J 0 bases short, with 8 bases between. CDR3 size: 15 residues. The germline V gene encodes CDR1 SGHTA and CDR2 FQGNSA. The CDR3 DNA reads TGTGCCAGCAGCTTAGGGGGTGACAGCACAGATACGCAGTATTTT. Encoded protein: CASSLGGDSTDTQYF.

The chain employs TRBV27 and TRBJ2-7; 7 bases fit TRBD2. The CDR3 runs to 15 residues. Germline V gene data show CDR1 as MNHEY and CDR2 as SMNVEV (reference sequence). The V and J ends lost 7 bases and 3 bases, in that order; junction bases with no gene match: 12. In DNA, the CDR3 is TGTGCCAGCACCTCTTTGGGGGGGTCCCTCTACGAGCAGTACTTC. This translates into CASTSLGGSLYEQYF.

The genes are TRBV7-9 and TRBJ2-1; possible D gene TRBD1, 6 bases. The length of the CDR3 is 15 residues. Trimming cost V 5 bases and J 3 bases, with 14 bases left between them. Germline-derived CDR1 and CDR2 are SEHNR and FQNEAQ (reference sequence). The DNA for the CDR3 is TGTGCCAGCAGCCTAGGGACATCACACTACAATGAGCAGTTCTTC. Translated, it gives CASSLGTSHYNEQFF.

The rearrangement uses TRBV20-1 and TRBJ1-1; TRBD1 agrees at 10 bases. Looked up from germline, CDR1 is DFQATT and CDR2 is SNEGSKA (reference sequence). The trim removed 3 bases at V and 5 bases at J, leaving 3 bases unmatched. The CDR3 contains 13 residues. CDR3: CSASPDRGTEAFF. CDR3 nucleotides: TGCAGTGCTAGCCCGGACAGGGGGACTGAAGCTTTCTTT.

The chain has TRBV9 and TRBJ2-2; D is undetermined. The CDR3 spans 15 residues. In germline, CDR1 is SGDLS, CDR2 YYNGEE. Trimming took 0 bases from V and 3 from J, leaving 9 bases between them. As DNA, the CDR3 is TGTGCCAGCAGCGTAGCCGGGCAGGACACCGGGGAGCTGTTTTTT. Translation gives CASSVAGQDTGELFF.

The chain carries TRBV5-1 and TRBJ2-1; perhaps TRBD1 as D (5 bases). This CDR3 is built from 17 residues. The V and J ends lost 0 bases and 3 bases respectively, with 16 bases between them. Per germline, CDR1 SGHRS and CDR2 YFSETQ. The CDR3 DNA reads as TGCGCCAGCAGCTTGGGCTTGGTTGGAAGGGGCTACAATGAGCAGTTCTTC. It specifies CASSLGLVGRGYNEQFF.

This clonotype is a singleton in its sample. The CDR3 nucleotides read TGCGCCAGCAGCCTTCCGGGGAGGGGGCAATCCTATGGCTACACCTTC. This translates into CASSLPGRGQSYGYTF. The chain joins TRBV5-1 to TRBJ1-2, with TRBD1 matching 7 bases. The CDR3 contains 16 residues. The germline V gene encodes CDR1 SGHRS and CDR2 YFSETQ. Trimming cost V 4 bases and J 4 bases; bases outside gene matches: 13.

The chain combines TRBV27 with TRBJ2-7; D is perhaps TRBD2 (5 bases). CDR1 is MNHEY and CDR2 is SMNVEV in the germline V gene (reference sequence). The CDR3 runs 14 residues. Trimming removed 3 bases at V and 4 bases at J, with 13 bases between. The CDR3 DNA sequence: TGTGCCAGCAGTTTCGGGGTTGGGGATTACGAGCAGTACTTC. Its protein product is CASSFGVGDYEQYF.

The CDR3: CASSSAGTPEQFF. The CDR3 DNA is TGTGCCAGCAGCTCAGCAGGAACGCCTGAGCAGTTCTTC. V is TRBV13 and J is TRBJ2-1; D is unresolved. Germline CDR1 and CDR2: PRHDT and FYEKMQ (reference sequence). V shed 4 bases and J shed 9 bases, with 13 bases lying between them. This CDR3 is 13 amino acids long.

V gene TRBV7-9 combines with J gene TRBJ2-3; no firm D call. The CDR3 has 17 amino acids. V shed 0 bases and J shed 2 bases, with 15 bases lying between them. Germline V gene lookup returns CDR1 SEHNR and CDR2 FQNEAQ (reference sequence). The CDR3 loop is CASSLAHARLFTDTQYF. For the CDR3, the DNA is TGTGCCAGCAGCTTAGCTCACGCTAGATTGTTCACAGATACGCAGTATTTT.

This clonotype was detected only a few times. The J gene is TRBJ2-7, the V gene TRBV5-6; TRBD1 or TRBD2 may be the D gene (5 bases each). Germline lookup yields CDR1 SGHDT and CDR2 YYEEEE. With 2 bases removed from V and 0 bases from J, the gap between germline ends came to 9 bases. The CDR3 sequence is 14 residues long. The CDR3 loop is CASSFRDGSYEQYF. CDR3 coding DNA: TGTGCCAGCAGCTTCCGGGACGGCTCCTACGAGCAGTACTTC.

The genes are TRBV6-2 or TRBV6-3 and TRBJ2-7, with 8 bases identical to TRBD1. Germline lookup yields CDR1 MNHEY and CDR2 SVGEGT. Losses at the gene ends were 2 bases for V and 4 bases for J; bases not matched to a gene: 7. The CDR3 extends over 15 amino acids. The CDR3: CASSYPPDRAYEQYF. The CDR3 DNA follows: TGTGCCAGCAGTTACCCTCCGGACAGGGCGTACGAGCAGTACTTC.

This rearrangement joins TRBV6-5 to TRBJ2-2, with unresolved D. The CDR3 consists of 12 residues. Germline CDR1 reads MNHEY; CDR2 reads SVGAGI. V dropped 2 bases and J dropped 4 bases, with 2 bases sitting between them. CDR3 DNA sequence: TGTGCCAGCAGTTACATCACCGGGGAGCTGTTTTTT. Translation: CASSYITGELFF.

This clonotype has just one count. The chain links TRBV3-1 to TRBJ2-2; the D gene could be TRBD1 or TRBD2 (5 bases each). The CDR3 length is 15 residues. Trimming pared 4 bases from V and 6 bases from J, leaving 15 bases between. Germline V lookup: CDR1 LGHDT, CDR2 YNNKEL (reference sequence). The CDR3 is CASSPPASRAGELFF. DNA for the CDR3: TGTGCCAGCAGCCCTCCGGCTAGCAGGGCCGGGGAGCTGTTTTTT. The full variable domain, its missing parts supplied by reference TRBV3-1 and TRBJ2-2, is DTAVSQTPKYLVTQMGNDKSIKCEQNLGHDTMYWYKQDSKKFLKIMFSYNNKELIINETVPNRFSPKSPDKAHLNLHINSLELGDSAVYFCASSPPASRAGELFFGEGSRLTVL.

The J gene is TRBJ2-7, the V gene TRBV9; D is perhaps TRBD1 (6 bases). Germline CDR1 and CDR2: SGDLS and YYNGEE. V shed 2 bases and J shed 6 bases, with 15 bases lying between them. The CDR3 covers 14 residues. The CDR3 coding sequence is TGTGCCAGCAGCGTGGCTGCCGGGACACGCGAGCAGTACTTC. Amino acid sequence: CASSVAAGTREQYF. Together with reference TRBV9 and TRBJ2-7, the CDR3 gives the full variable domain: DSGVTQTPKHLITATGQRVTLRCSPRSGDLSVYWYQQSLDQGLQFLIQYYNGEERAKGNILERFSAQQFPDLHSELNLSSLELGDSALYFCASSVAAGTREQYFGPGTRLTVT.

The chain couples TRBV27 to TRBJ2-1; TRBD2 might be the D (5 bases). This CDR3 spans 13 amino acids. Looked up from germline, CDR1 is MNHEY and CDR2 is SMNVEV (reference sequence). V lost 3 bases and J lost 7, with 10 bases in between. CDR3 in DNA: TGTGCCAGCAGTTTCGGGGTTAGAAATGAGCAGTTCTTC. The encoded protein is CASSFGVRNEQFF.

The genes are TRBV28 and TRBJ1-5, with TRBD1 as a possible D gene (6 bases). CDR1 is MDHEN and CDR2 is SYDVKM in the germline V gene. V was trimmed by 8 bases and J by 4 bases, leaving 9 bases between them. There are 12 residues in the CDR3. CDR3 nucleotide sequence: TGTGCCAGCCTCAGGGGAAATCAGCCCCAGCATTTT. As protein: CASLRGNQPQHF.

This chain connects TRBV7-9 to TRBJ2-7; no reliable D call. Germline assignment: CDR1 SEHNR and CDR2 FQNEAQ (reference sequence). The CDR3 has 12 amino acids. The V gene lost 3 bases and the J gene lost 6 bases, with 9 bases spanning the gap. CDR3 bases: TGTGCCAGCAGCTTTAGGACGGTCGAGCAGTACTTC. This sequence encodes CASSFRTVEQYF.

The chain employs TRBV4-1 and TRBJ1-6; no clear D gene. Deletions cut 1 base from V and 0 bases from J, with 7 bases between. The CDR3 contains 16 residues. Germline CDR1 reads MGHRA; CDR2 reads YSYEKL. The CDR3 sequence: CASSQGGSSYNSPLHF. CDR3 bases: TGCGCCAGCAGCCAAGGCGGGAGCTCCTATAATTCACCCCTCCACTTT.

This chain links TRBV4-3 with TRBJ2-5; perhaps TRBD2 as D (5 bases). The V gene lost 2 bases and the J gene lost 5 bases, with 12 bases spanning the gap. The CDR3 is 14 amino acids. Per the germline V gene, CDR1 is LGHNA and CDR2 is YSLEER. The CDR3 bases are TGCGCCAGCAGCCAATCGTTAGTAGCGGAGACCCAGTACTTC. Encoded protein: CASSQSLVAETQYF.